Here is one TCR beta chain with its context. Germline V gene data show CDR1 as SGDLS and CDR2 as YYNGEE. V gave up 0 bases and J gave up 2 bases, with 6 bases separating them. The CDR3 length is 15 residues. This specimen belongs to a study of blood T cell repertoires in COVID-19. The overall study: Specimens from acute and convalescent COVID-19 originated in the United States, Italy and Spain. Nucleic acid was either cDNA or gDNA, and it came from T cells, B-cell-depleted T cells, or PBMCs.

Per the original methods: It was from reference gene primer amplification that nucleated cell counts were estimated. Data came from immunoSEQ multiplex PCR; TCRdb stores just in-frame clones and leaves some out. Clone size and the V and J calls come from that table; the DNA yielded D and trimming. Altogether around 63,000 clones are present, approximately 81% being singletons, with the ten largest covering 28%. The clonotype was recovered from a woman older than 75 with active or convalescent COVID-19. The chain combines TRBV9 with TRBJ2-6; D gene uncertain. The sequenced material came from peripheral blood. CDR3 sequence reads: CASSVGDTGANVLTF. The CDR3 nucleotides read TGTGCCAGCAGCGTAGGTGACACTGGGGCCAACGTCCTGACTTTC.